This passage covers 19 T cell receptor beta chains from one sample sequenced in a study of T-cell reconstitution after alpha-beta-depleted transplantation in children. Preparation of the TCRbeta library involved a method that used unique molecular identifiers. TCRdb passed the PCR reads through MiXCR, listing each CDR3 protein once. This table has hundreds of thousands of distinct CDR3 sequences, around a sixth appearing once. Here the sequenced sample was PBMCs from the stem cell graft donor, taken from the stem cell graft. All receptors derive from a human donor who donated a stem cell graft to a child with acute myeloid leukemia.

The J gene is TRBJ1-6, the V gene TRBV7-9; no clear D. The CDR3 sequence is 15 residues long. The ends were cut back, 3 bases at V and 8 bases at J, with 14 bases in the middle. In germline, CDR1 is SEHNR, CDR2 FQNEAQ (reference sequence). The DNA for the CDR3 is TGTGCCAGCAGCTTGGAGATGCTGACGTATTCACCCCTCCACTTT. It translates to CASSLEMLTYSPLHF.

This clonotype was seen repeatedly, ten times or more. The chain links TRBV24-1 to TRBJ1-5, with 10 bases aligning to TRBD1. This CDR3 is built from 17 residues. CDR1 is KGHDR, CDR2 SFDVKD, per germline. V trimming: 12 bases; J trimming: 3 bases; junction bases outside the gene matches: 16. The CDR3 sequence is CALKTGTGVTINQPQHF. For the CDR3, the DNA is TGTGCCCTTAAAACCGGGACAGGGGTCACCATCAATCAGCCCCAGCATTTT.

This clonotype occurred a few times. The chain carries TRBV11-1 and TRBJ2-3; either TRBD1 or TRBD2 may fit D (5 bases each). The CDR3 is 21 amino acids. Germline V gene data show CDR1 as SGHAT and CDR2 as FQDESV (reference sequence). The V end lost 5 bases, the J end lost 1 base, and 31 bases lay between the germline ends. In DNA form, the CDR3 reads TGTGCCAGCAGCCCCCGCCGTTTGGGACGAATGATTCCCGGGGGCACAGATACGCAGTATTTT. It encodes CASSPRRLGRMIPGGTDTQYF.

This clonotype has only a few counts. J is TRBJ2-6 and V is TRBV20-1; D call uncertain. The ends were cut back, 2 bases at V and 2 bases at J, with 7 bases in the middle. The germline V gene has CDR1 DFQATT and CDR2 SNEGSKA (reference sequence). This CDR3 spans 14 amino acids. The CDR3 nucleotides read TGCAGTGCTAGATCTGCTGCTGGGGCCAACGTCCTGACTTTC. Its protein product is CSARSAAGANVLTF.

The gene calls are TRBV28 and TRBJ2-3; no firm D call. V lost 6 bases and J lost 7, with 17 bases in between. Germline assignment: CDR1 MDHEN and CDR2 SYDVKM. The CDR3 length is 14 residues. The CDR3 DNA reads TGTGCCAGCAGCCTTCTGTTCGCGCCCCATACGCAGTATTTT. Its translation: CASSLLFAPHTQYF.

The J gene is TRBJ2-5, the V gene TRBV24-1; D is perhaps TRBD1 (5 bases). CDR3 length: 14 residues. Germline CDR1 reads KGHDR; CDR2 reads SFDVKD. V lost 9 bases, J lost 3 bases, and 16 bases lay in between. This CDR3 reads CATQAAGWEETQYF. The DNA of the CDR3 is TGTGCCACCCAGGCGGCAGGGTGGGAAGAGACCCAGTACTTC.

This clonotype was observed a handful of times. V gene TRBV5-5 combines with J gene TRBJ1-2; D remains ambiguous. V was clipped by 4 bases and J by 0 bases, with 10 bases between them. CDR1 is SGHKS, CDR2 YYEKEE, per germline (reference sequence). The CDR3 runs to 14 residues. The CDR3 sequence is CASSLDGTNYGYTF. As DNA, the CDR3 is TGTGCCAGCAGCCTGGACGGGACTAACTATGGCTACACCTTC. The full variable domain, completed using reference TRBV5-5 and TRBJ1-2, is DAGVTQSPTHLIKTRGQQVTLRCSPISGHKSVSWYQQVLGQGPQFIFQYYEKEERGRGNFPDRFSARQFPNYSSELNVNALLLGDSALYLCASSLDGTNYGYTFGSGTRLTVV.

Written as DNA, the CDR3 is TGTGCCAGCAGCAGAGAGAATCCGAACACCGGGGAGCTGTTTTTT. Translating it yields CASSRENPNTGELFF. The V gene is TRBV6-1, the J gene TRBJ2-2; unclear D gene. With 6 bases removed from V and 0 bases from J, the gap between germline ends came to 11 bases. The CDR3 loop spans 15 amino acids. The germline CDR1 and CDR2 sequences are MNHNS and SASEGT.

This clonotype was counted at least ten times. This chain connects TRBV25-1 to TRBJ1-5; D unclear. This CDR3 has 13 amino acids. The V gene's germline CDR1 is MGHDK and CDR2 SYGVNS. V was trimmed by 5 bases and J by 9 bases, leaving 14 bases between them. The CDR3 region has the DNA TGTGCCAGCAGTTTGGGGAGTCAATTGCCCCAGCATTTT. This sequence encodes CASSLGSQLPQHF.

A few counts support this clonotype. This chain uses TRBV9 with TRBJ2-3, with unresolved D. Trimming shortened V by 2 bases and J by 3 bases, and 13 bases separated the two germline ends. The CDR3 runs 15 residues. Germline CDR1 reads SGDLS; CDR2 reads YYNGEE. The CDR3 loop reads CASSVYQESTDTQYF. The DNA of the CDR3 is TGTGCCAGCAGCGTCTACCAGGAAAGTACAGATACGCAGTATTTT. Complete variable domain (other parts from reference TRBV9 and TRBJ2-3): DSGVTQTPKHLITATGQRVTLRCSPRSGDLSVYWYQQSLDQGLQFLIQYYNGEERAKGNILERFSAQQFPDLHSELNLSSLELGDSALYFCASSVYQESTDTQYFGPGTRLTVL.

This clonotype occurred many times. This sequence joins TRBV20-1 and TRBJ1-2, with D possibly being TRBD1 (5 bases). CDR1 and CDR2 (germline): DFQATT, SNEGSKA (reference sequence). The CDR3 spans 17 residues. Trimming cost V 6 bases and J 0 bases, with 23 bases left between them. CDR3 amino acids: CSAPGEKRRGTNYGYTF. CDR3 nucleotides: TGCAGTGCCCCTGGGGAAAAGCGACGGGGGACTAACTATGGCTACACCTTC.

This clonotype was recorded many times. The chain couples TRBV20-1 to TRBJ2-1; weak D call: TRBD2 (6 bases). V lost 5 bases, J lost 0 bases, and 14 bases lay in between. The CDR3 loop spans 15 amino acids. Germline CDR1 DFQATT, CDR2 SNEGSKA (reference sequence). The CDR3: CSAQSGHSSYNEQFF. CDR3 coding DNA: TGCAGTGCTCAGAGCGGGCATAGCTCCTACAATGAGCAGTTCTTC.

This clonotype was found many times. The gene calls are TRBV10-1 and TRBJ2-3, with a tentative D call TRBD1 (6 bases). Germline assignment: CDR1 WNHNN and CDR2 SYGVQD (reference sequence). CDR3 length: 14 amino acids. Trimming left V 4 bases short and J 2 bases short, with 10 bases between. The CDR3 sequence is CASSARTDTDTQYF. CDR3 DNA sequence: TGCGCCAGCAGTGCCCGGACAGACACAGATACGCAGTATTTT.

This clonotype came up many times. CDR3: CASLWGETQYF. The CDR3 DNA is TGTGCCAGCCTCTGGGGAGAGACCCAGTACTTC. V gene TRBV6-5 combines with J gene TRBJ2-5; no reliable D call. Looked up from germline, CDR1 is MNHEY and CDR2 is SVGAGI. The CDR3 consists of 11 residues. The V end lost 8 bases, the J end lost 4 bases, and 8 bases lay between the germline ends.

This clonotype was seen once. A read error may explain this, as a much larger clone is one base away. The V call is TRBV20-1, the J call TRBJ2-1; 16 bases fit TRBD2. Looked up from germline, CDR1 is DFQATT and CDR2 is SNEGSKA (reference sequence). CDR3 length: 18 amino acids. The CDR3 bases are TGCTGCGTAGCGGGACTAGCGGGGGGGCCGCTCGGAGGCAATGAGCAGTTCTTC. Translation: CCVAGLAGGPLGGNEQFF.

The chain combines TRBV4-1 with TRBJ2-7; 10 nucleotides match TRBD2. The V gene end was trimmed by 4 bases and the J gene end by 2 bases; junction bases not matched to a gene: 5. The CDR3 length is 15 residues. Germline V CDR1 and CDR2: MGHRA, YSYEKL. The CDR3 DNA reads as TGCGCCAGCAGCCGGCTAGCGGGGGAAGCCTACGAGCAGTACGTC. Amino acids: CASSRLAGEAYEQYV.

In its sample, this clonotype was seen many times. The genes are TRBV20-1 and TRBJ2-1; weak D call: TRBD1 (6 bases). CDR3 size: 10 residues. Looked up from germline, CDR1 is DFQATT and CDR2 is SNEGSKA (reference sequence). CDR3 in DNA: TGCAGCGCCCAGGGGAATGAGCAGTTCTTC. Its translation is CSAQGNEQFF.

The chain employs TRBV20-1 and TRBJ1-2; weak D call: TRBD1 (5 bases). Per the germline V gene, CDR1 is DFQATT and CDR2 is SNEGSKA (reference sequence). CDR3 length: 15 amino acids. V shed 1 base and J shed 8 bases, with 20 bases lying between them. CDR3 region: CSARVGTPILRGYTF. DNA for the CDR3: TGCAGTGCTAGAGTAGGGACTCCCATATTGCGGGGCTACACCTTC.

The CDR3, as DNA: TGTGCCAGCAGTTTGGCAGGGGGCGCCGGCTATGGCTACACCTTC. As protein: CASSLAGGAGYGYTF. The V gene is TRBV12-3 or TRBV12-4, the J gene TRBJ1-2; 8 nucleotides match TRBD1. V was clipped by 3 bases and J by 4 bases; unmatched bases: 7. CDR3 length: 15 amino acids.